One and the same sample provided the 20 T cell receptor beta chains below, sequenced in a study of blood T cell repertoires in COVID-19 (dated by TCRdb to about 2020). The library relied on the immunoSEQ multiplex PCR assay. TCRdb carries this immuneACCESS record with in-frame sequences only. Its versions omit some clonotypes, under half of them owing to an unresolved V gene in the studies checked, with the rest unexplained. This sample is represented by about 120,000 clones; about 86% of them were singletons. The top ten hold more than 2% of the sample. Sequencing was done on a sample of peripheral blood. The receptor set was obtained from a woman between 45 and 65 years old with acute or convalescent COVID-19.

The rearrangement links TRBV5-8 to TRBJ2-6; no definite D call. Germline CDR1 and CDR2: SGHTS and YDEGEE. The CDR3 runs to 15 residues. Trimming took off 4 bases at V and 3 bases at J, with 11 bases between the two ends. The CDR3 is CASSPHGGGANVLTF. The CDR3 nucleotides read TGTGCCAGCAGCCCCCACGGCGGTGGGGCCAACGTCCTGACTTTC.

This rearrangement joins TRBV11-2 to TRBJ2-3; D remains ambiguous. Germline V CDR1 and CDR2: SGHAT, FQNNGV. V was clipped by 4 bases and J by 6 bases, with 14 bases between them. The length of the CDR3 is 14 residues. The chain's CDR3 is CASSYQVLSDTQYF. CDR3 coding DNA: TGTGCCAGCAGCTACCAGGTGTTAAGCGATACGCAGTATTTT. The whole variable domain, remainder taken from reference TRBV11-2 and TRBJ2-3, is EAGVAQSPRYKIIEKRQSVAFWCNPISGHATLYWYQQILGQGPKLLIQFQNNGVVDDSQLPKDRFSAERLKGVDSTLKIQPAKLEDSAVYLCASSYQVLSDTQYFGPGTRLTVL.

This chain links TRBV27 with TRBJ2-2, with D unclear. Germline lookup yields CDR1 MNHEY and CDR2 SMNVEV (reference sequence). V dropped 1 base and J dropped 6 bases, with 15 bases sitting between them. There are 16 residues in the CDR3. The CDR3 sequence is CASSLYAALEAGELFF. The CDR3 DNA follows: TGTGCCAGCAGTTTATATGCGGCCCTGGAAGCCGGGGAGCTGTTTTTT.

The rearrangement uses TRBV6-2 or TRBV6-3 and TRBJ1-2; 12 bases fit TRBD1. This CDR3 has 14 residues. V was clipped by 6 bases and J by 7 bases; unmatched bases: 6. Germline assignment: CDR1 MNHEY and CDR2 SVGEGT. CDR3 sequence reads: CASSWGTGGFGYTF. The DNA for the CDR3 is TGTGCCAGCAGCTGGGGGACAGGGGGCTTTGGCTACACCTTC.

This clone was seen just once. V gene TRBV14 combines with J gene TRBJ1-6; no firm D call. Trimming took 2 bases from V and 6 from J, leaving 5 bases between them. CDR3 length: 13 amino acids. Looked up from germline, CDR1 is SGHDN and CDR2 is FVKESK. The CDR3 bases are TGTGCCAGCAGCCAACTATTTAATTCACCCCTCCACTTT. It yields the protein CASSQLFNSPLHF.

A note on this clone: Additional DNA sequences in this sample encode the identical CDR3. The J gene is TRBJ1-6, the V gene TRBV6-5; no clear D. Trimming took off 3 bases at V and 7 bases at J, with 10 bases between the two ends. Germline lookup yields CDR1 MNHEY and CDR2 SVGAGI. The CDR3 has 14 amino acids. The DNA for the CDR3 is TGTGCCAGCAGTTATTCTCCTGTAAATTCACCCCTCCACTTT. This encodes CASSYSPVNSPLHF.

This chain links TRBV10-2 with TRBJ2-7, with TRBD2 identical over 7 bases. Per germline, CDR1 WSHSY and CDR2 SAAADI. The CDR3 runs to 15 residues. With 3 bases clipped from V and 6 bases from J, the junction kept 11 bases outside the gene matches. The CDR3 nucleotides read TGCGCCAGCAGTGAAGGACTAGGCAAAGTCTCCGAGCAGTACTTC. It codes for CASSEGLGKVSEQYF.

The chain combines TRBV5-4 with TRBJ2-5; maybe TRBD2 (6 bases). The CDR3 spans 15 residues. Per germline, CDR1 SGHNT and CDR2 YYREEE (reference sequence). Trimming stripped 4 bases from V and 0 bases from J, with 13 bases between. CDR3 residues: CASSPQAGHQETQYF. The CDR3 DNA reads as TGTGCCAGCAGCCCCCAAGCGGGCCACCAAGAGACCCAGTACTTC.

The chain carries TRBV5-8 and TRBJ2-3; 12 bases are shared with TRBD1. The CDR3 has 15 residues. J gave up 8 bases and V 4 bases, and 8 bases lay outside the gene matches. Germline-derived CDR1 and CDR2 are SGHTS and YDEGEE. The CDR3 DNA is TGTGCCAGCAGCCCGGGGACAGGGGGCGTCGGTACGCAGTATTTT. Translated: CASSPGTGGVGTQYF.

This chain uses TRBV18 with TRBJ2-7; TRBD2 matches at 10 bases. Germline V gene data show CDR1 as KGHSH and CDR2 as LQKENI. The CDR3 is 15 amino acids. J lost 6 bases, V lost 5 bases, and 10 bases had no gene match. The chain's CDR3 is CASSITSGITIEQYF. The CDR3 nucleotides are TGTGCCAGCTCAATAACTAGCGGGATTACCATCGAGCAGTACTTC.

CDR3 nucleotides: TGTGCCAGCAGAACGGGACAGTACACTGAAGCTTTCTTT. The encoded protein is CASRTGQYTEAFF. The V call is TRBV7-2, the J call TRBJ1-1; TRBD1 matches at 7 bases. The V segment lost 6 bases and the J segment 3 bases; nucleotides outside the gene matches: 4. CDR3 size: 13 residues. Germline loops: CDR1 SGHTA, CDR2 FQGNSA.

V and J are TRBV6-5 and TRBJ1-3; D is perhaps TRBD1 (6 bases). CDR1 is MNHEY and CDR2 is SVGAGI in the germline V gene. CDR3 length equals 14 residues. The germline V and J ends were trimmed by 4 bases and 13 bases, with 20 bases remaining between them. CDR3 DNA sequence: TGTGCCAGCAGTTCCGACTGGACAGTATCTTCAATATATTTT. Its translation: CASSSDWTVSSIYF.

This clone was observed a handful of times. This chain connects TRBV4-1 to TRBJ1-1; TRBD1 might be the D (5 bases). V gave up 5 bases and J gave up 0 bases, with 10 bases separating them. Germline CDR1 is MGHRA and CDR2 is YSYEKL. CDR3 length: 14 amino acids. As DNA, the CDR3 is TGCGCCAGCAGCACTCAGACAGTGAACACTGAAGCTTTCTTT. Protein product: CASSTQTVNTEAFF.

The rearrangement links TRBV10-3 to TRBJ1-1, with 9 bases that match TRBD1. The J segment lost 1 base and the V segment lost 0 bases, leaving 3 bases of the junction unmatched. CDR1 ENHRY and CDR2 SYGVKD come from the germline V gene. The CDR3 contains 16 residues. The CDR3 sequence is CAISESGQGRNTEAFF. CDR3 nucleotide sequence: TGTGCCATCAGTGAGTCAGGACAGGGGCGGAACACTGAAGCTTTCTTT.

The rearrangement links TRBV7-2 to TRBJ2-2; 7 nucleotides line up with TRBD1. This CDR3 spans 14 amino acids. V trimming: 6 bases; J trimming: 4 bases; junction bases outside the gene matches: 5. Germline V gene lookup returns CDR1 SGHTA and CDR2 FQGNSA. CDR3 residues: CASRKGQVTGELFF. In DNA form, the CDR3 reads TGTGCCAGCAGGAAAGGACAGGTCACCGGGGAGCTGTTTTTT.

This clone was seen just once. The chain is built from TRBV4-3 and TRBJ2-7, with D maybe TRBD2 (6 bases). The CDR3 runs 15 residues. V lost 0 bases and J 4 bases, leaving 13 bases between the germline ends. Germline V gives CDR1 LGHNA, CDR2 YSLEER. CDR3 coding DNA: TGCGCCAGCAGCCAAGATGGCGGGATCGGGTACGAGCAGTACTTC. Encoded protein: CASSQDGGIGYEQYF.

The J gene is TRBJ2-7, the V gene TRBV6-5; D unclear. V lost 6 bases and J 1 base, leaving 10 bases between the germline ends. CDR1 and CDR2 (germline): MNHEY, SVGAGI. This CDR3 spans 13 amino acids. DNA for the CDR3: TGTGCCAGCAGCCTTTACGGGTCCTACGAGCAGTACTTC. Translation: CASSLYGSYEQYF.

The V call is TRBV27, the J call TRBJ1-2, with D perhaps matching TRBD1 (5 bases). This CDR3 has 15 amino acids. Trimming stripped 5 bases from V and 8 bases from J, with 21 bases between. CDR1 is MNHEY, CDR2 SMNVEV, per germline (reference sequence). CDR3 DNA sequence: TGTGCCAGCAGTAAGACGATCGACAGTTTAGGGGGCTACACCTTC. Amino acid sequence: CASSKTIDSLGGYTF.

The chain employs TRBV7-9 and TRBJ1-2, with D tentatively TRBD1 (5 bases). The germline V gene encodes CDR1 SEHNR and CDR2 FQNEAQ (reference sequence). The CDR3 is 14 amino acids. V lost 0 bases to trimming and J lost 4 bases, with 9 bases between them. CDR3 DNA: TGTGCCAGCAGCTTAGCGGACAAGCTCTATGGCTACACCTTC. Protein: CASSLADKLYGYTF.

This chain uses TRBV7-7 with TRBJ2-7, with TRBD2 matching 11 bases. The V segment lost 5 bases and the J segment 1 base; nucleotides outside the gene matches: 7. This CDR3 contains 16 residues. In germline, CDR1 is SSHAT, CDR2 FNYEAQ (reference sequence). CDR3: CASSPIAGGPSYEQYF. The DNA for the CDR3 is TGTGCCAGCAGCCCAATAGCGGGGGGGCCTTCCTACGAGCAGTACTTC.